Detailed here is one T cell receptor beta chain. This entry belongs to a study of pediatric ulcerative colitis. V dropped 7 bases and J dropped 0 bases, with 10 bases sitting between them. Germline assignment: CDR1 MNHEY and CDR2 SVGAGI. This CDR3 has 15 residues. One to two pinch biopsies were taken from the rectum during colonoscopy. Some clones are missing from TCRdb's copy, which holds only in-frame ones; the method was immunoSEQ multiplex PCR. This repertoire shows approximately 13,000 clones, approximately 77% found once; its top ten account for over 3.5%. The source material was gut tissue. The origin of this receptor is a boy aged 5-17 years who was a control in a study of pediatric ulcerative colitis. This rearrangement joins TRBV6-5 to TRBJ2-6; no clear D. DNA of the CDR3: TGTGCCAGCACCCCTGACGGCTCTGGGGCCAACGTCCTGACTTTC. Amino acids: CASTPDGSGANVLTF.